The clone carrying this T cell receptor (beta chain) came up a few times. Using RNA transcripts as the source, TCR beta CDR3 regions were amplified. The study used the HTBI primer set for a first-round RT-PCR of the TCR CDR3. TCRdb independently ran MiXCR on the multiplex PCR reads; one entry per CDR3 protein. The sample has 340,000 or so distinct CDR3 sequences, 18% seen once. Germline V gene data show CDR1 as SGHVS and CDR2 as FQNEAQ. V lost 1 base, J lost 5 bases, and 8 bases lay in between. CDR3 size: 13 residues. This sample is part of a study of T cells in Graves' hyperthyroidism and ophthalmopathy.

The V and J genes are TRBV7-8 and TRBJ1-1; D uncertain. This clonotype originated in a woman aged 45-65 years with Graves' hyperthyroidism. The sample taken for sequencing was blood. CDR3 in amino acids: CASSLEERTEAFF. The CDR3, as DNA: TGTGCCAGCAGCTTAGAAGAGAGAACTGAAGCTTTCTTT.